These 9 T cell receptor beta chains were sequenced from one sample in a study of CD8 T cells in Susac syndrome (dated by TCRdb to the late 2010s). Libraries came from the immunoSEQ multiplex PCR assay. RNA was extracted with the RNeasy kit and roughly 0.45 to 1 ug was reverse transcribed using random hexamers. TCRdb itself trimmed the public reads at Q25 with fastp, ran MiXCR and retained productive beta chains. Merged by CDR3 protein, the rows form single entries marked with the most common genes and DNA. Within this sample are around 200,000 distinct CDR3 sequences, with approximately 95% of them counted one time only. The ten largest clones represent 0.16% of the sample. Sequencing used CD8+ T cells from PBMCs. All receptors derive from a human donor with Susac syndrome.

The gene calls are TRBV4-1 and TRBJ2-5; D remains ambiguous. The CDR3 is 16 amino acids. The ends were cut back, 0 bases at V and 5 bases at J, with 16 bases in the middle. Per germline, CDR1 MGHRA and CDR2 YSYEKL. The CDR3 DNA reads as TGCGCCAGCAGCCAAGATCTTGGCGTCCAAGCGGAGACCCAGTACTTC. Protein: CASSQDLGVQAETQYF.

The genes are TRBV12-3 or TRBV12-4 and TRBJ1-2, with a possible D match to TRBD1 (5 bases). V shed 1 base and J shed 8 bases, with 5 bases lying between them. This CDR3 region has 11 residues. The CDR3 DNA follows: TGTGCCAGCAGTTTAGGGGACGGCTACACCTTC. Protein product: CASSLGDGYTF.

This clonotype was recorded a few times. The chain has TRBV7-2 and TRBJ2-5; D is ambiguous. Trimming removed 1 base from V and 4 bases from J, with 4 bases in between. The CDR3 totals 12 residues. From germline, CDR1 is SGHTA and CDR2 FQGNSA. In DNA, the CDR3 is TGTGCCAGCAGCTTAGTGGGAGAGACCCAGTACTTC. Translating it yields CASSLVGETQYF.

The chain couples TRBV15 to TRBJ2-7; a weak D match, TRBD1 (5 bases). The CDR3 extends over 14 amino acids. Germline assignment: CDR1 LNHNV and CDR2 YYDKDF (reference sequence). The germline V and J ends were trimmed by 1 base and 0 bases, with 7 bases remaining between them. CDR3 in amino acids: CATSRGGASYEQYF. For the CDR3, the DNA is TGTGCCACCAGCAGAGGTGGGGCCTCCTACGAGCAGTACTTC.

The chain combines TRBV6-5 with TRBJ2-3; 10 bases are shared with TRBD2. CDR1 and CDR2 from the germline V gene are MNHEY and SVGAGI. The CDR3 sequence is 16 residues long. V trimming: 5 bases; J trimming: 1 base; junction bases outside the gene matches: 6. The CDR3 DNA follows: TGTGCCAGCAGTCACACTACTAGCGGGGGCACAGATACGCAGTATTTT. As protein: CASSHTTSGGTDTQYF.

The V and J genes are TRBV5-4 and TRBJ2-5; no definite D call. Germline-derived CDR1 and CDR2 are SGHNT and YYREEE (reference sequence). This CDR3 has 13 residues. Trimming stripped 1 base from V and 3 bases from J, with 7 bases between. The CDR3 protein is CASSLPPEETQYF. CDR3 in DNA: TGTGCCAGCAGCTTGCCCCCGGAAGAGACCCAGTACTTC.

The CDR3 DNA sequence: TGCAGCGTTGCTGAGAGTTTCACCTCCTACAATGAGCAGTTCTTC. It specifies CSVAESFTSYNEQFF. V gene TRBV29-1 combines with J gene TRBJ2-1; D gene ambiguous. This CDR3 has 15 residues. Trimming took off 4 bases at V and 0 bases at J, with 13 bases between the two ends. Germline values: CDR1 SQVTM, CDR2 ANQGSEA.

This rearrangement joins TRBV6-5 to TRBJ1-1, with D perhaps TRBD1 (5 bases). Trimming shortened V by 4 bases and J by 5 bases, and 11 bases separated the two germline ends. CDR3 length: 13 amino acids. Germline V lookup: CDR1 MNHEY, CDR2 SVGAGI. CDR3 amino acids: CASSLSEGTEAFF. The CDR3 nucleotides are TGTGCCAGCAGTTTGTCGGAGGGGACTGAAGCTTTCTTT.

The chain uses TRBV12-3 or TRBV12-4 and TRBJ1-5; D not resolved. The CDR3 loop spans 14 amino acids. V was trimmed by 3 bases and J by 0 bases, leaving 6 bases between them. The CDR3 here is CASSLSYSNQPQHF. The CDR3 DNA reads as TGTGCCAGCAGTTTGTCCTATAGCAATCAGCCCCAGCATTTT.